This record looks at one T cell receptor beta chain sequence and its context. Its antigen is still unknown. It was 5'RACE with constant-segment primers that produced the TCR alpha and TCR beta cDNA libraries, which carried sample barcodes and UMIs. TCRdb reprocessed the 5' RACE reads with MiXCR, giving one entry per CDR3 protein. The sample has hundreds of thousands of distinct CDR3 sequences; 20% to 25% are singletons. Germline V gene data show CDR1 as MGHRA and CDR2 as YSYEKL. V dropped 3 bases and J dropped 4 bases, with 9 bases sitting between them. CDR3 length: 14 residues. The data are from a study of T-cell memory formation after mild COVID-19. Broader study findings: Chiefly within CM and EM were the contracting CD4+ clones; CD8+ ones were within EMRA.

Sequenced material: PBMCs or a T cell subset sorted from them (not recorded which). The TCR originated in an adult woman who had mild COVID-19 (a few samples of this study predate the infection). Cell type and time point are not known. The chain joins TRBV4-1 to TRBJ2-2, with no clear D. CDR3 region: CASSQLAITGELFF. The CDR3 coding sequence is TGCGCCAGCAGCCAGTTAGCCATCACCGGGGAGCTGTTTTTT.